The clone carrying this T cell receptor (beta chain) was seen a single time. Methods used by the authors: Using reference gene primer amplification, nucleated cell counts were estimated. Sequenced by immunoSEQ multiplex PCR; TCRdb stores in-frame clones only, minus some. V, J and clone size are those of that table, while D and trimming were read from the DNA. Here the sample spans 150,000 to 160,000 clones, 83% being singletons. The data stem from a study of blood T cell repertoires in COVID-19. Looking at the study overall: PBMCs, B-cell-depleted T cells, or T cells were the source of the cDNA or gDNA that made up the material.

Germline CDR1 LGHDT, CDR2 YNNKEL (reference sequence). The CDR3 loop spans 14 amino acids. Trimming removed 4 bases at V and 4 bases at J, with 11 bases between. The Seattle site enrolled patients during active infection and followed them longitudinally. Sequencing used peripheral blood. The genes are TRBV3-1 (or the pseudogene TRBV3-2) and TRBJ1-5; a possible D gene is TRBD1 (6 bases). This clonotype originated in a woman aged 60-75 years with COVID-19, enrolled during active disease. The chain's CDR3 is CASSPGVLNQPQHF. DNA for the CDR3: TGTGCCAGCAGCCCAGGGGTGCTAAATCAGCCCCAGCATTTT.